This TCR beta chain was observed in a study of shared clonotypes between healthy human individuals. Produced via immunoSEQ multiplex PCR; TCRdb's table is partial and in-frame only. The data hold around 340,000 clones, with 70% to 75% observed a single time. Germline V lookup: CDR1 MDHEN, CDR2 SYDVKM. The CDR3 length is 16 residues. V dropped 2 bases and J dropped 0 bases, with 8 bases sitting between them. Every contributor of samples was a Caucasian grown-up residing in Nashville, Tennessee. The J gene is TRBJ2-6, the V gene TRBV28; no clear D. Input material: memory CD4+ T cells sorted from blood. Subset meaning: CD45RA-negative fraction. This TCR was sampled from a young man in good health. The CDR3 sequence: CASSLPKGSGANVLTF. In nucleotides, the CDR3 is TGTGCCAGCAGTTTACCGAAAGGCTCTGGGGCCAACGTCCTGACTTTC.